What follows are 21 T cell receptor beta chains derived from one specimen sequenced in a study of blood T cell repertoires in COVID-19. The repertoire was sequenced with immunoSEQ multiplex PCR; TCRdb's copy has only in-frame clones and lacks some. The table records a few hundred thousand clones, around four fifths of them present only once. Sequenced input: peripheral blood. The receptors originated from a woman aged 50 to 60 with active or convalescent COVID-19.

The rearrangement uses TRBV5-4 and TRBJ2-1, with TRBD1 as a possible D gene (5 bases). Germline V CDR1 and CDR2: SGHNT, YYREEE (reference sequence). The CDR3 runs to 16 residues. Between the trimmed V and J ends, which lost 0 bases and 5 bases, there was a span of 15 bases. The CDR3, as DNA: TGTGCCAGCAGCTTGGTCCTCAGTGGGGCCCACAATGAGCAGTTCTTC. Protein: CASSLVLSGAHNEQFF.

The CDR3 protein is CATSDSRGHPDTQYF. The CDR3 nucleotides read TGTGCCACCAGTGATTCTAGGGGACATCCAGATACGCAGTATTTT. This chain links TRBV24-1 with TRBJ2-3; D is perhaps TRBD1 (6 bases). Germline assignment: CDR1 KGHDR and CDR2 SFDVKD. The CDR3 totals 15 residues. Trimming took 2 bases from V and 4 from J, leaving 12 bases between them.

This clone came up once. CDR3 DNA: TGCGCCAGCAGCCCAGGTTCTGGGTTGAACACTGAAGCTTTCTTT. Residues: CASSPGSGLNTEAFF. V is TRBV5-1 and J is TRBJ1-1; D is unclear. Germline CDR1 is SGHRS and CDR2 is YFSETQ. With 4 bases removed from V and 0 bases from J, the gap between germline ends came to 13 bases. The CDR3 is made up of 15 amino acids.

V gene TRBV11-2 combines with J gene TRBJ1-3; tentatively, D is TRBD1 (6 bases). The V and J ends lost 4 bases and 4 bases respectively, with 17 bases between them. The CDR3 has 16 amino acids. In germline, CDR1 is SGHAT, CDR2 FQNNGV. In DNA form, the CDR3 reads TGTGCCAGCAGCTCGCCCACTAGGGGGGGCGGAAACACCATATATTTT. It codes for CASSSPTRGGGNTIYF. The full variable domain, its missing parts supplied by reference TRBV11-2 and TRBJ1-3, is EAGVAQSPRYKIIEKRQSVAFWCNPISGHATLYWYQQILGQGPKLLIQFQNNGVVDDSQLPKDRFSAERLKGVDSTLKIQPAKLEDSAVYLCASSSPTRGGGNTIYFGEGSWLTVV.

This clone was found once. The J gene is TRBJ1-2, the V gene TRBV7-2; D unclear. Deletions cut 6 bases from V and 2 bases from J, with 10 bases between. The CDR3 contains 13 residues. Germline V gene data show CDR1 as SGHTA and CDR2 as FQGNSA. The CDR3 bases are TGTGCCAGCAGTCTTCCCCCCAACTATGGCTACACCTTC. The encoded protein is CASSLPPNYGYTF.

This sequence joins TRBV28 and TRBJ2-7; D is uncertain. Germline CDR1 and CDR2: MDHEN and SYDVKM. The CDR3 has 14 amino acids. V lost 4 bases and J lost 4, with 14 bases in between. CDR3 residues: CASSYSYRIYEQYF. CDR3 DNA: TGTGCCAGCAGTTACTCGTACCGTATTTACGAGCAGTACTTC.

The chain recombines TRBV2 with TRBJ1-1, with TRBD1 matching over 8 bases. V trimming: 6 bases; J trimming: 2 bases; junction bases outside the gene matches: 11. CDR3 size: 16 residues. CDR1 and CDR2 (germline): SNHLY, FYNNEI. CDR3 sequence (DNA): TGTGCCAGCAGGGCTACCGGGACAGGATTTAACACTGAAGCTTTCTTT. Its protein product is CASRATGTGFNTEAFF.

Only a few counts were recorded for this clone. V gene TRBV11-3 combines with J gene TRBJ2-3, with a weak D call TRBD2 (6 bases). CDR1 is SGHNT and CDR2 is YENEEA in the germline V gene. The V end was cut by 3 bases, the J end by 5 bases, with 12 bases between. The length of the CDR3 is 14 residues. CDR3 sequence reads: CASSFGGRGDTQYF. CDR3 sequence (DNA): TGTGCCAGCAGCTTTGGAGGGCGAGGAGATACGCAGTATTTT.

The rearrangement joins TRBV11-2 to TRBJ2-5; D not certain. CDR1 and CDR2 from the germline V gene are SGHAT and FQNNGV. V was clipped by 3 bases and J by 2 bases, with 7 bases between them. The CDR3 totals 13 residues. The chain's CDR3 is CASSFGTQETQYF. CDR3 bases: TGTGCCAGCAGCTTTGGTACTCAAGAGACCCAGTACTTC.

The rearrangement joins TRBV9 to TRBJ2-1; tentative D call: TRBD2 (6 bases). The germline CDR1 and CDR2 sequences are SGDLS and YYNGEE. The CDR3 is made up of 16 amino acids. Trimming left V 0 bases short and J 4 bases short, with 14 bases between. CDR3 region: CASSVVGGKGYNEQFF. As DNA, the CDR3 is TGTGCCAGCAGCGTAGTCGGCGGGAAAGGGTACAATGAGCAGTTCTTC. Full variable domain (rest looked up from reference TRBV9 and TRBJ2-1): DSGVTQTPKHLITATGQRVTLRCSPRSGDLSVYWYQQSLDQGLQFLIQYYNGEERAKGNILERFSAQQFPDLHSELNLSSLELGDSALYFCASSVVGGKGYNEQFFGPGTRLTVL.

This chain connects TRBV10-1 to TRBJ2-5; TRBD2 agrees at 10 bases. The junction had 9 bases not matched to a gene; V was cut back by 6 bases and J by 5 bases. The CDR3 is 15 residues long. Per germline, CDR1 WNHNN and CDR2 SYGVQD (reference sequence). CDR3 sequence: CASSLEAGGPETQYF. In DNA form, the CDR3 reads TGCGCCAGCAGCCTAGAAGCGGGAGGGCCGGAGACCCAGTACTTC.

The sample holds one count of this clone. This chain joins TRBV2 and TRBJ2-3, with TRBD2 matching 10 bases. Germline CDR1 is SNHLY and CDR2 is FYNNEI. The CDR3 has 14 residues. The V gene end was trimmed by 8 bases and the J gene end by 3 bases; junction bases not matched to a gene: 5. The CDR3 protein is CASGGLAVTDTQYF. CDR3 DNA: TGTGCCAGCGGAGGACTAGCGGTAACAGATACGCAGTATTTT.

As to this clone: This sample also contains other DNA sequences that code for the same CDR3. This chain connects TRBV5-1 to TRBJ2-3; D possibly corresponds to TRBD2 (6 bases). V shed 0 bases and J shed 1 base, with 12 bases lying between them. The CDR3 has 16 residues. From germline, CDR1 is SGHRS and CDR2 YFSETQ. Here the CDR3 reads CASSLGGTHGTDTQYF. The DNA of the CDR3 is TGCGCCAGCAGCTTGGGGGGGACTCACGGCACAGATACGCAGTATTTT.

The genes are TRBV6-5 and TRBJ1-2; D is perhaps TRBD1 (6 bases). V was trimmed by 6 bases and J by 4 bases, leaving 18 bases between them. CDR1 and CDR2 (germline): MNHEY, SVGAGI. The CDR3 is 15 residues long. CDR3 amino acids: CASSKGQGISYGYTF. The DNA for the CDR3 is TGTGCCAGCAGCAAGGGCCAGGGGATCTCCTATGGCTACACCTTC.

The chain links TRBV7-9 to TRBJ2-7; TRBD2 aligns across 13 bases. V was clipped by 5 bases and J by 7 bases; unmatched bases: 8. This CDR3 region has 15 residues. Germline V lookup: CDR1 SEHNR, CDR2 FQNEAQ (reference sequence). Written as DNA, the CDR3 is TGTGCCAGCAGCCTCGGACTAGCGGGAGTCGAGGAGCAGTACTTC. Its protein is CASSLGLAGVEEQYF.

The chain uses TRBV4-2 and TRBJ2-1, with D possibly matching TRBD2 (6 bases). Germline CDR1 LGHNA, CDR2 YNFKEQ. The CDR3 contains 16 residues. The V gene lost 0 bases and the J gene lost 9 bases, with 18 bases spanning the gap. CDR3: CASSQESTPGGSEQFF. The CDR3 coding sequence is TGTGCCAGCAGCCAAGAAAGTACCCCAGGAGGGAGTGAGCAGTTCTTC.

The chain employs TRBV6-4 and TRBJ2-7; D perhaps matches TRBD2 (6 bases). This CDR3 spans 15 amino acids. Germline CDR1 and CDR2: MRHNA and SNTAGT. V lost 0 bases, J lost 3 bases, and 12 bases lay in between. The CDR3 sequence: CASSDSKTRIYEQYF. The CDR3 DNA is TGTGCCAGCAGTGACTCGAAGACTAGGATCTACGAGCAGTACTTC.

The chain joins TRBV10-3 to TRBJ1-4; unclear D gene. Germline loops: CDR1 ENHRY, CDR2 SYGVKD. The CDR3 contains 13 residues. Trimming left V 4 bases short and J 7 bases short, with 10 bases between. CDR3 nucleotides: TGTGCCATCAGTGGATCTTCTAGTGAAAAACTGTTTTTT. It encodes CAISGSSSEKLFF.

V and J are TRBV5-1 and TRBJ1-2; D perhaps matches TRBD1 (5 bases). CDR3 length: 13 residues. V lost 0 bases and J lost 5, with 8 bases in between. Per germline, CDR1 SGHRS and CDR2 YFSETQ. CDR3: CASSLEKGYGYTF. The DNA of the CDR3 is TGCGCCAGCAGCTTGGAGAAGGGGTATGGCTACACCTTC.

The chain recombines TRBV5-1 with TRBJ2-7; 11 bases align to TRBD2. V lost 1 base, J lost 2 bases, and 2 bases stayed unmatched. CDR1 and CDR2 from the germline V gene are SGHRS and YFSETQ. There are 15 residues in the CDR3. The CDR3 region has the DNA TGCGCCAGCAGCTTGACTAGCGGGAGTGCCTACGAGCAGTACTTC. This sequence encodes CASSLTSGSAYEQYF.

The rearrangement joins TRBV6-5 to TRBJ2-1; TRBD1 agrees at 7 bases. This CDR3 is 14 amino acids long. Germline CDR1 reads MNHEY; CDR2 reads SVGAGI. V lost 4 bases, J lost 6 bases, and 6 bases stayed unmatched. CDR3 in DNA: TGTGCCAGCAGTTCCGGGACAGCACTCAATGAGCAGTTCTTC. Its translation is CASSSGTALNEQFF.